This T cell receptor (beta chain) was documented in a study of T-cell reconstitution after alpha-beta-depleted transplantation in children. This clonotype has ten or more counts. Preparation of the TCRbeta library was carried out with unique molecular identifiers. TCRdb itself ran the PCR reads through MiXCR, one entry per CDR3 protein. The sample contains 150,000 to 200,000 distinct CDR3 sequences, roughly 6.8% of which appear only once. V was pared by 0 bases and J by 5 bases, with 14 bases of the junction left unmatched. Germline V CDR1 and CDR2: SGHRS, YFSETQ. The CDR3 has 17 residues. Sequenced here: PBMCs from the stem cell graft donor, sampled from the stem cell graft. The V gene is TRBV5-1, the J gene TRBJ2-7; 7 positions match TRBD1. The receptor's source is a human donor who donated a stem cell graft to a child with Wiskott-Aldrich syndrome. The CDR3 sequence is CASSLDPFRVDRDEQYF. In DNA, the CDR3 is TGCGCCAGCAGCTTGGATCCCTTTCGAGTCGACAGGGACGAGCAGTACTTC.